Presented here are 26 T cell receptor beta chains from one specimen sequenced in a study of follicular helper T cells after annual influenza vaccination. Measured with immunoSEQ multiplex PCR; TCRdb has only the in-frame clones, and not every one. The sample includes approximately 25,000 clones, 70% to 90% of them seen just once. Time point denoted: 2014-2015 season, pre-vaccination. Sequenced here: CXCR5+ CD38- circulating T follicular helper cells from blood, sampled on the day of influenza vaccination. Subset here: circulating Tfh, non-naive CD4+CXCR5+PD-1+ (ICOS+CD38+ or ICOS-CD38-). Source of these receptors: an adult who received the influenza vaccine.

The gene calls are TRBV29-1 and TRBJ2-5; 9 nucleotides match TRBD2. The junction had 11 bases not matched to a gene; V was cut back by 7 bases and J by 5 bases. CDR3 length equals 14 residues. Germline values: CDR1 SQVTM, CDR2 ANQGSEA. The CDR3 coding sequence is TGCAGCGGGGCGCGCGGGGGGGCCGGTGAGACCCAGTACTTC. It translates to CSGARGGAGETQYF.

V gene TRBV6-4 combines with J gene TRBJ2-5, with unresolved D. This CDR3 comprises 10 residues. V was shortened by 4 bases and J by 5 bases, with 2 bases between the two germline ends. Looked up from germline, CDR1 is MRHNA and CDR2 is SNTAGT. CDR3 coding DNA: TGTGCCAGCAGTGCGGAGACCCAGTACTTC. Its translation is CASSAETQYF.

This clone was observed a few times. This rearrangement joins TRBV2 to TRBJ2-2; 13 bases are a match to TRBD2. The CDR3 is made up of 16 amino acids. V dropped 7 bases and J dropped 5; count of bases not matched to a gene: 7. From germline, CDR1 is SNHLY and CDR2 FYNNEI. This CDR3 is CASKLTSGGGTGELFF. CDR3 in DNA: TGTGCCAGCAAGCTCACTAGCGGGGGGGGAACCGGGGAGCTGTTTTTT.

J is TRBJ1-1 and V is TRBV19; D remains unclear. Germline values: CDR1 LNHDA, CDR2 SQIVND (reference sequence). V was pared by 1 base and J by 4 bases, with 13 bases between. The CDR3 has 15 residues. The CDR3 DNA reads as TGTGCCAGTAGTATAGTACGGAGTCGGGGCACTGAAGCTTTCTTT. Encoded protein: CASSIVRSRGTEAFF.

This rearrangement joins TRBV15 to TRBJ1-1; tentative D call: TRBD1 (5 bases). The CDR3 loop spans 13 amino acids. The V and J ends lost 5 bases and 7 bases respectively, with 14 bases between them. CDR1 LNHNV and CDR2 YYDKDF come from the germline V gene (reference sequence). The CDR3 DNA sequence: TGTGCCACCAGCCGCTCGGGACTCGATGAAGCTTTCTTT. Residues: CATSRSGLDEAFF.

The chain recombines TRBV7-9 with TRBJ2-1, with D possibly TRBD1 on 6 matching bases. Germline V lookup: CDR1 SEHNR, CDR2 FQNEAQ (reference sequence). The CDR3 has 15 amino acids. Trimming shortened V by 1 base and J by 4 bases, and 11 bases separated the two germline ends. The CDR3 is CASSLGAGEYNEQFF. CDR3 DNA: TGTGCCAGCAGCTTAGGGGCAGGGGAATACAATGAGCAGTTCTTC.

The chain is built from TRBV10-3 and TRBJ2-1, with unresolved D. CDR1 and CDR2 from the germline V gene are ENHRY and SYGVKD. V lost 7 bases and J 4 bases, leaving 11 bases between the germline ends. The length of the CDR3 is 13 residues. The CDR3 DNA reads TGTGCCATCAAATTCGGTACTTACAATGAGCAGTTCTTC. Translated, it gives CAIKFGTYNEQFF.

The rearrangement links TRBV18 to TRBJ1-6; TRBD1 might be the D (5 bases). The CDR3 runs to 18 residues. Germline V gene lookup returns CDR1 KGHSH and CDR2 LQKENI. Trimming took off 3 bases at V and 9 bases at J, with 24 bases between the two ends. DNA of the CDR3: TGTGCCAGCTCACCCCTTGGACATCTGTATCCTCTAGGTTCACCCCTCCACTTT. As protein: CASSPLGHLYPLGSPLHF. The whole variable domain, remainder taken from reference TRBV18 and TRBJ1-6, is NAGVMQNPRHLVRRRGQEARLRCSPMKGHSHVYWYRQLPEEGLKFMVYLQKENIIDESGMPKERFSAEFPKEGPSILRIQQVVRGDSAAYFCASSPLGHLYPLGSPLHFGNGTRLTVT.

This rearrangement joins TRBV6-6 to TRBJ1-1; TRBD1 is a possible D gene (5 bases). CDR1 and CDR2 from the germline V gene are MNHNY and SVGAGI (reference sequence). The germline V and J ends were trimmed by 2 bases and 1 base, with 8 bases remaining between them. This CDR3 has 14 residues. The CDR3 sequence is CASSYTGQNTEAFF. The CDR3 region has the DNA TGTGCCAGCAGTTACACCGGACAGAACACTGAAGCTTTCTTT.

V usage is TRBV5-1 and J usage is TRBJ2-3; 9 nucleotides line up with TRBD2. Germline V lookup: CDR1 SGHRS, CDR2 YFSETQ. J lost 2 bases, V lost 5 bases, and 9 bases had no gene match. The CDR3 runs to 16 residues. The DNA of the CDR3 is TGCGCCAGCAGTGTTCCCCTAGCGGGGTCCACAGATACGCAGTATTTT. Its translation: CASSVPLAGSTDTQYF.

The rearrangement links TRBV6-6 to TRBJ2-3; 9 bases match TRBD2. The CDR3 has 15 amino acids. Germline values: CDR1 MNHNY, CDR2 SVGAGI (reference sequence). V lost 5 bases to trimming and J lost 0 bases; unmatched junction nucleotides: 3. The CDR3 bases are TGTGCCAGCAGTAGCGGGAGGTCTAGCACAGATACGCAGTATTTT. It specifies CASSSGRSSTDTQYF.

The genes are TRBV29-1 and TRBJ2-2; D is ambiguous. V was trimmed by 7 bases and J by 0 bases, leaving 9 bases between them. Germline values: CDR1 SQVTM, CDR2 ANQGSEA. The CDR3 runs to 13 residues. The CDR3 region has the DNA TGCAGCGGGGCCGAATCGAACACCGGGGAGCTGTTTTTT. Amino acids: CSGAESNTGELFF.

The chain uses TRBV6-5 and TRBJ2-3; D may be TRBD1 (6 bases). There are 14 residues in the CDR3. Germline V gene data show CDR1 as MNHEY and CDR2 as SVGAGI. V was shortened by 6 bases and J by 5 bases, with 15 bases between the two germline ends. The CDR3 sequence: CASRTPGQRDTQYF. The CDR3 DNA reads TGTGCCAGCAGAACACCGGGACAAAGAGATACGCAGTATTTT.

The rearrangement uses TRBV30 and TRBJ1-3; D is possibly TRBD1 (5 bases). V dropped 2 bases and J dropped 2 bases, with 13 bases sitting between them. There are 15 residues in the CDR3. Germline V gene data show CDR1 as GTSNPN and CDR2 as SVGIG (reference sequence). As DNA, the CDR3 is TGTGCCTGGAGTTCAGACAGAAACCCTGGAAACACCATATATTTT. Amino acids: CAWSSDRNPGNTIYF.

V gene TRBV29-1 combines with J gene TRBJ1-2; a possible D gene is TRBD1 (6 bases). The CDR3 loop spans 13 amino acids. The germline V gene encodes CDR1 SQVTM and CDR2 ANQGSEA. The V and J ends lost 6 bases and 4 bases respectively, with 15 bases between them. CDR3 coding DNA: TGCAGCGTAGGGGGGGTAGGCCCCTATGGCTACACCTTC. It translates to CSVGGVGPYGYTF.

The chain combines TRBV9 with TRBJ2-1; the D is unclear. Trimming shortened V by 0 bases and J by 2 bases, and 3 bases separated the two germline ends. The CDR3 runs to 13 residues. Germline CDR1 SGDLS, CDR2 YYNGEE. The CDR3 loop is CASSVATYNEQFF. CDR3 bases: TGTGCCAGCAGCGTAGCTACCTACAATGAGCAGTTCTTC.

This clone has just one count. V usage is TRBV7-6 and J usage is TRBJ2-5, with 7 bases identical to TRBD1. The DNA matches TRBJ2-7 better at its end, which makes the J call doubtful. The CDR3 covers 14 residues. Looked up from germline, CDR1 is SGHVS and CDR2 is FNYEAQ. CDR3 sequence: CASSLDRGPYEQYF. The CDR3 region has the DNA TGTGCCAGCAGCTTAGACAGGGGCCCCTACGAGCAGTACTTC.

The J gene is TRBJ2-5, the V gene TRBV6-1; D is perhaps TRBD1 (5 bases). CDR1 MNHNS and CDR2 SASEGT come from the germline V gene. Trimming shortened V by 2 bases and J by 5 bases, and 15 bases separated the two germline ends. The CDR3 consists of 15 residues. The DNA of the CDR3 is TGTGCCAGCAGTGAAACAGGCAGCGCCGGCGAGACCCAGTACTTC. It translates to CASSETGSAGETQYF.

The chain links TRBV29-1 to TRBJ2-4; D is perhaps TRBD1 (6 bases). V was cut by 7 bases and J by 9 bases, with 13 bases left in between. Germline V gene lookup returns CDR1 SQVTM and CDR2 ANQGSEA. This CDR3 comprises 11 residues. CDR3 DNA: TGCAGCGCACAGGGTGCGAGCATTCAGTACTTC. Amino acid sequence: CSAQGASIQYF.

The V and J genes are TRBV19 and TRBJ1-1, with no clear D. The CDR3 contains 15 residues. Trimming shortened V by 0 bases and J by 1 base, and 9 bases separated the two germline ends. CDR1 LNHDA and CDR2 SQIVND come from the germline V gene (reference sequence). This chain's CDR3 is CASSIESAGNTEAFF. The CDR3 DNA is TGTGCCAGTAGTATAGAGTCGGCGGGGAACACTGAAGCTTTCTTT.

This sequence joins TRBV11-2 and TRBJ2-7; 14 bases map to TRBD2. Germline V gives CDR1 SGHAT, CDR2 FQNNGV. Trimming cost V 5 bases and J 5 bases; bases outside gene matches: 8. The CDR3 is 16 residues long. CDR3 nucleotide sequence: TGTGCCAGCAGCCCGCCGGGACTAGCGGGAGACGACGAGCAGTACTTC. This encodes CASSPPGLAGDDEQYF.

This chain connects TRBV11-2 to TRBJ2-2, with 9 bases matching TRBD2. Germline loops: CDR1 SGHAT, CDR2 FQNNGV. Trimming removed 6 bases from V and 4 bases from J; junction bases left unmatched: 3. This CDR3 is built from 14 residues. The CDR3 coding sequence is TGTGCCAGCAGGGCTAGCGGGGTCACCGGGGAGCTGTTTTTT. It encodes CASRASGVTGELFF.

The chain links TRBV18 to TRBJ1-5; D is uncertain. The CDR3 sequence is 12 residues long. The ends were cut back, 5 bases at V and 3 bases at J, with 5 bases in the middle. Germline CDR1 and CDR2: KGHSH and LQKENI. Here the CDR3 DNA reads TGTGCCAGCTCAAGCCCCAATCAGCCCCAGCATTTT. Protein product: CASSSPNQPQHF.

The chain combines TRBV4-2 with TRBJ2-2; TRBD2 agrees at 9 bases. The germline V gene encodes CDR1 LGHNA and CDR2 YNFKEQ. The ends lost 0 bases at V and 5 bases at J; junction bases unmatched: 7. CDR3 length: 17 amino acids. The CDR3 sequence: CASSQEVSRGGTGELFF. As DNA, the CDR3 is TGTGCCAGCAGCCAAGAAGTCTCGCGGGGGGGGACCGGGGAGCTGTTTTTT.

The rearrangement joins TRBV6-1 to TRBJ1-4; D remains unclear. This CDR3 is 18 amino acids long. Trimming stripped 2 bases from V and 0 bases from J, with 16 bases between. The germline V gene encodes CDR1 MNHNS and CDR2 SASEGT. DNA for the CDR3: TGTGCCAGCAGTGAAACTCCTCGTCGGGGTGCAACTAATGAAAAACTGTTTTTT. Translated: CASSETPRRGATNEKLFF.

The chain couples TRBV6-7 to TRBJ2-7; 8 bases fit TRBD2. TRBV6-7 falls under the ORF class, with uncertain function. This CDR3 comprises 16 residues. V trimming: 5 bases; J trimming: 7 bases; junction bases outside the gene matches: 16. The CDR3 DNA follows: TGTGCCAGCAGTAAAGCGGGAGTTTGTCGAAGATCGGAGCAGTACTTC. Protein sequence: CASSKAGVCRRSEQYF.